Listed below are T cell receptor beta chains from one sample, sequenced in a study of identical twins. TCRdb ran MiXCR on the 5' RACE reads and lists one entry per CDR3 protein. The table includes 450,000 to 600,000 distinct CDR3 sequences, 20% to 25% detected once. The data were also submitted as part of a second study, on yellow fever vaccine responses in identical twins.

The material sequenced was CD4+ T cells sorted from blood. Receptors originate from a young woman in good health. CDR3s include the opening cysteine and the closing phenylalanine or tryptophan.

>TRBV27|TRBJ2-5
CASSVQGRETQYF
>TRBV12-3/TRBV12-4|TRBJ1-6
CASSSSLQGAGSPLHF
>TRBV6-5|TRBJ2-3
CASSSGLATDTQYF
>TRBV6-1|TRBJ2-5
CASRLMIQETQYF
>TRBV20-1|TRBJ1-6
CSPTGYNSPLHF
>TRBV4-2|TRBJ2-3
CASSQDGRETDTQYF
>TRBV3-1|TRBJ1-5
CASSQAANQPQHF
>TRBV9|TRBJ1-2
CASSPRGSNYGYTF
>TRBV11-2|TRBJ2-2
CASTEVAGELFF
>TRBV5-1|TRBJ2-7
CASSLAWTYEQYF
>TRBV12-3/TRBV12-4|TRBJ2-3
CASSPGTSASDTQYF
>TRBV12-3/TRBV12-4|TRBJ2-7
CASSLRPNYEQYF
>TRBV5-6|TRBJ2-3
CASSSAVGQGFTDTQYF
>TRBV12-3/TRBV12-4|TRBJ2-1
CASSFALEVNEQFF
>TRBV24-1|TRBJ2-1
CATQGTEELAGRQFF
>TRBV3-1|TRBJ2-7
CASSPDRVYEQYF
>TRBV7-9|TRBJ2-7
CASSLAEITYEQYF
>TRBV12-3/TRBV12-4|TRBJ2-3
CASSLMRGSTDTQYF
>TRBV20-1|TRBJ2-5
CSASGGGQETQYF
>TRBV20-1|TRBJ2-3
CSARDWARDSTDTQYF
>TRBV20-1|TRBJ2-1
CSARTDVEQFF
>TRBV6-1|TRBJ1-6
CATGPRLSYNSPLHF
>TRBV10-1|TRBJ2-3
CASSLTDQDQSNTQYF
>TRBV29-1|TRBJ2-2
CSVRFQGSTGELFF
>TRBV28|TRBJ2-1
CASNLRYNEQFF
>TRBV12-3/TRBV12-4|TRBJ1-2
CASRLQGAHGYTF
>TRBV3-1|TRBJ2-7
CASSQDWASTYEQYF
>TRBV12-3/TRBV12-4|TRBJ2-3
CASSRGGGTDTQYF
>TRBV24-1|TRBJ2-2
CATSDFRGSGELFF
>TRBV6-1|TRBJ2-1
CASSWTGRMFF
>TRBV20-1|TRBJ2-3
CSAREGSGSVADTQYF
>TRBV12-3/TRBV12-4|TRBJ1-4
CASSLGVREKLFF
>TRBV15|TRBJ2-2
CATSSRDTHTGELFF
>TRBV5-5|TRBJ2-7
CASSLPPDRVDEQYF
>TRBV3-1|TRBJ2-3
CASSQLAGERDTQYF
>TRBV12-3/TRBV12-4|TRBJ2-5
CASSQGGRETQYF
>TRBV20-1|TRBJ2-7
CSARAMGGVTYEQYF
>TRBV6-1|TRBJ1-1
CASSPTGGVGTEAFF
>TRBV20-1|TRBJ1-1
CSTPVSRNTEAFF
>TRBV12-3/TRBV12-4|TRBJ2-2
CACSSRRPNTTNTGELFF
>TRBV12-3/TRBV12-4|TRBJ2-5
CASSFSYGETQYF
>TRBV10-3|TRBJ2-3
CAISVREMKGDTQYF
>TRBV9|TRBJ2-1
CASSVAWGTEQFF
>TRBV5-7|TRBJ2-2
CASSLFYRGRNTGELFF
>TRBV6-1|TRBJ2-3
CASRRQGRTDTQYF
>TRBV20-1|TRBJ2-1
CSANIAGVSEQFF
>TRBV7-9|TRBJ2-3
CASSLPVGVNTQYF
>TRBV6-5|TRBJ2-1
CASSYREHNEQFF
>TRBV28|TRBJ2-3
CASSPGRGPTDTQYF
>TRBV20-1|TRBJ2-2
CSARGPLNTGELFF
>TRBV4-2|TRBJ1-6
CASSQDQSNSPLHF
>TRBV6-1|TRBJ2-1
CASSETVRRATHSYNEQFF
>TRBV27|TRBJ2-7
CASSLISSGSYEQYF
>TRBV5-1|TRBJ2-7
CASSSGLGKDEQYF
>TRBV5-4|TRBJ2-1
CASSRSGTPRNEQFF
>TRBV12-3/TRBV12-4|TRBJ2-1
CASSFTPPSQFF
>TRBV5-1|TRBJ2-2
CASNFGTGNTGELFF
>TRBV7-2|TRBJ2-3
CASSMTSGGFTDTQYF
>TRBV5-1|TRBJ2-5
CASSPARLGETQYF
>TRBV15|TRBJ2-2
CATSTGGTAGELFF